This paragraph covers one T cell receptor beta chain sequence. A much larger clonotype is one base distant, so this may be a read error. The sample originates from a study of molecular identifiers for immune sequencing clone quantification. J was trimmed by 4 bases and V by 0 bases; bases with no gene match: 19. Germline V lookup: CDR1 DFQATT, CDR2 SNEGSKA (reference sequence). The CDR3 runs 20 residues. MiXCR was run by TCRdb on the PCR reads, yielding one entry per CDR3 protein. The sample carries 85,000 to 95,000 distinct CDR3 sequences, 19% recorded once. The gene calls are TRBV20-1 and TRBJ2-3; 10 bases map to TRBD2. Sequenced sample: naive CD8+ T cells from blood, with Jurkat cell RNA spiked in. Subset reported: FACS-sorted CD8+CD4-CCR7+CD45RA+ naive T cells. The sequence derives from a human donor in good health. Some libraries in this study had Jurkat cell RNA spiked in. CDR3 protein: CSARDPTGTSAPRGADTQYF. CDR3 sequence (DNA): TGCAGTGCTAGAGATCCTACCGGGACTAGCGCGCCCAGGGGGGCAGATACGCAGTATTTT.